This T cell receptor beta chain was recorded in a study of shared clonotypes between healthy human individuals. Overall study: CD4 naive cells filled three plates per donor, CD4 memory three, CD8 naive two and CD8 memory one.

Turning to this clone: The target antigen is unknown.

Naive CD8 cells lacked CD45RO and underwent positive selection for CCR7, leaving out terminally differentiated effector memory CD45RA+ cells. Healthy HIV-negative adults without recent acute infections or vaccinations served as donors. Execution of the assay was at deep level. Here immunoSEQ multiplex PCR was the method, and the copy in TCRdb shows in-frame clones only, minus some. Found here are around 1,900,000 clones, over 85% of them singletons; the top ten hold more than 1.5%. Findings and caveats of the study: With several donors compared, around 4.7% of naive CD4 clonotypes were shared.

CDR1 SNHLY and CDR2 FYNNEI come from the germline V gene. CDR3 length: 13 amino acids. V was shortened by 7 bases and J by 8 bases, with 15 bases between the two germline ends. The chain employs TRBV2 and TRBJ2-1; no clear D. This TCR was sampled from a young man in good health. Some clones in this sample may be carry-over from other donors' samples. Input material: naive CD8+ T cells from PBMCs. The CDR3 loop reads CASTPRRGDEQFF. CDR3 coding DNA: TGTGCCAGCACCCCCCGCCGAGGCGATGAGCAGTTCTTC.